Listed here are 29 T cell receptor beta chains from one sample, sequenced in a study of shared clonotypes between healthy human individuals. Assay used: immunoSEQ multiplex PCR; TCRdb lists only in-frame clones, some missing. This table has approximately 1.5 million clones, 98% appearing once. The sequenced material came from naive CD4+ T cells sorted from blood. Specified subset: CD45RA+ positively selected. The receptors shown here come from a man aged 25 to 40 in good health.

V is TRBV5-1 and J is TRBJ1-2; 9 positions match TRBD1. The V segment lost 0 bases and the J segment 4 bases; nucleotides outside the gene matches: 7. The germline CDR1 and CDR2 sequences are SGHRS and YFSETQ. This CDR3 comprises 16 residues. Here the CDR3 reads CASSLVGQGRRYGYTF. The CDR3 coding sequence is TGCGCCAGCAGCTTGGTGGGACAGGGTCGTCGCTATGGCTACACCTTC.

This rearrangement joins TRBV9 to TRBJ2-2; 12 nucleotides agree with TRBD2. V lost 5 bases, J lost 1 base, and 9 bases stayed unmatched. The CDR3 has 18 amino acids. The V gene's germline CDR1 is SGDLS and CDR2 YYNGEE. The DNA for the CDR3 is TGTGCCAGCAGTTCACTAGCGGGAGGTCGTCTGAACACCGGGGAGCTGTTTTTT. Translating gives CASSSLAGGRLNTGELFF.

The chain has TRBV28 and TRBJ2-2; D unresolved. From germline, CDR1 is MDHEN and CDR2 SYDVKM. V gave up 7 bases and J gave up 0 bases, with 9 bases separating them. The CDR3 is 14 amino acids. CDR3 nucleotides: TGTGCCAGCAAGCCCCTCCCGAACACCGGGGAGCTGTTTTTT. It codes for CASKPLPNTGELFF.

V and J are TRBV6-6 and TRBJ2-1; possibly TRBD1 or TRBD2 for D (5 bases each). Germline loops: CDR1 MNHNY, CDR2 SVGAGI (reference sequence). The CDR3 extends over 13 amino acids. V dropped 5 bases and J dropped 6 bases, with 11 bases sitting between them. The CDR3 region is CASSQGPSNEQFF. CDR3 nucleotide sequence: TGTGCCAGCAGTCAGGGACCCTCCAATGAGCAGTTCTTC.

The chain recombines TRBV4-1 with TRBJ1-4, with unresolved D. Per the germline V gene, CDR1 is MGHRA and CDR2 is YSYEKL. Trimming left V 0 bases short and J 8 bases short, with 10 bases between. The CDR3 contains 14 residues. The CDR3 here is CASSQEFSTEKLFF. Here the CDR3 DNA reads TGCGCCAGCAGCCAAGAATTTTCGACAGAAAAACTGTTTTTT.

This CDR3 is CASSPRQGFPQRNENTGELFF. Here the CDR3 DNA reads TGTGCCAGCAGCCCAAGACAGGGGTTTCCCCAACGAAACGAGAACACCGGGGAGCTGTTTTTT. The J gene is TRBJ2-2, the V gene TRBV9, with 8 bases identical to TRBD1. Germline V lookup: CDR1 SGDLS, CDR2 YYNGEE. This CDR3 region has 21 residues. J gave up 1 base and V 4 bases, and 21 bases lay outside the gene matches. The full variable domain, with the rest looked up from reference TRBV9 and TRBJ2-2, is DSGVTQTPKHLITATGQRVTLRCSPRSGDLSVYWYQQSLDQGLQFLIQYYNGEERAKGNILERFSAQQFPDLHSELNLSSLELGDSALYFCASSPRQGFPQRNENTGELFFGEGSRLTVL.

The gene calls are TRBV28 and TRBJ2-6; no firm D call. This CDR3 has 15 amino acids. Looked up from germline, CDR1 is MDHEN and CDR2 is SYDVKM. V shed 2 bases and J shed 2 bases, with 7 bases lying between them. The CDR3 region has the DNA TGTGCCAGCAGTTTAAAGGGTACTGGGGCCAACGTCCTGACTTTC. Its translation is CASSLKGTGANVLTF. Variable domain in full (rest from reference TRBV28 and TRBJ2-6): DVKVTQSSRYLVKRTGEKVFLECVQDMDHENMFWYRQDPGLGLRLIYFSYDVKMKEKGDIPEGYSVSREKKERFSLILESASTNQTSMYLCASSLKGTGANVLTFGAGSRLTVL.

The chain couples TRBV6-1 to TRBJ1-5; 10 bases fit TRBD1. In germline, CDR1 is MNHNS, CDR2 SASEGT. V was pared by 6 bases and J by 6 bases, with 5 bases of the junction left unmatched. The CDR3 totals 14 residues. In DNA, the CDR3 is TGTGCCAGCAGCGCCGGGACAGGGGTTCAGCCCCAGCATTTT. The encoded protein is CASSAGTGVQPQHF.

V gene TRBV9 combines with J gene TRBJ2-1; D is perhaps TRBD2 (6 bases). The CDR3 loop spans 15 amino acids. Trimming removed 0 bases from V and 3 bases from J, with 10 bases in between. Germline values: CDR1 SGDLS, CDR2 YYNGEE. The CDR3 is CASSVDGDFYNEQFF. The CDR3 DNA is TGTGCCAGCAGCGTAGATGGGGACTTCTACAATGAGCAGTTCTTC.

This chain uses TRBV27 with TRBJ1-1; 7 bases align to TRBD1. V gave up 5 bases and J gave up 8 bases; unmatched junction bases: 5. The CDR3 spans 12 residues. Germline lookup yields CDR1 MNHEY and CDR2 SMNVEV (reference sequence). CDR3 DNA: TGTGCCAGCAGTCGGACAGGCGGGGAAGCTTTCTTT. Translation gives CASSRTGGEAFF.

The V and J genes are TRBV9 and TRBJ2-2, with TRBD1 matching over 10 bases. V dropped 2 bases and J dropped 6; count of bases not matched to a gene: 13. The CDR3 is 18 residues long. Germline CDR1 SGDLS, CDR2 YYNGEE. The CDR3 DNA follows: TGTGCCAGCAGCGTCAGACAGGGGGCGAAAAACCCCCCCGGGGAGCTGTTTTTT. This encodes CASSVRQGAKNPPGELFF. Full variable domain (missing parts from reference TRBV9 and TRBJ2-2): DSGVTQTPKHLITATGQRVTLRCSPRSGDLSVYWYQQSLDQGLQFLIQYYNGEERAKGNILERFSAQQFPDLHSELNLSSLELGDSALYFCASSVRQGAKNPPGELFFGEGSRLTVL.

The chain has TRBV5-1 and TRBJ2-3; 7 positions match TRBD2. V shed 1 base and J 2 bases; nucleotides not matched to a gene: 7. Germline CDR1 is SGHRS and CDR2 is YFSETQ. This CDR3 spans 16 amino acids. In DNA, the CDR3 is TGCGCCAGCAGCTTGAATCAGCGGGATGTCACAGATACGCAGTATTTT. It yields the protein CASSLNQRDVTDTQYF.

The CDR3 sequence: CAIRDRELRETQYF. DNA for the CDR3: TGTGCCATTCGCGACAGGGAGTTGAGGGAGACCCAGTACTTC. This chain links TRBV10-3 with TRBJ2-5; TRBD1 aligns across 7 bases. Per germline, CDR1 ENHRY and CDR2 SYGVKD. With V trimmed by 9 bases and J by 5 bases, 12 bases remained unmatched. The CDR3 is 14 amino acids.

This chain connects TRBV29-1 to TRBJ2-4, with D maybe TRBD2 (6 bases). Trimming cost V 7 bases and J 0 bases, with 7 bases left between them. CDR3 length: 12 residues. CDR1 is SQVTM, CDR2 ANQGSEA, per germline. As DNA, the CDR3 is TGCAGCGGCGGGGTAGCCAAAAACATTCAGTACTTC. It encodes CSGGVAKNIQYF. Combining the CDR3 with reference TRBV29-1 and TRBJ2-4 gives the whole variable domain SAVISQKPSRDICQRGTSLTIQCQVDSQVTMMFWYRQQPGQSLTLIATANQGSEATYESGFVIDKFPISRPNLTFSTLTVSNMSPEDSSIYLCSGGVAKNIQYFGAGTRLSVL.

The rearrangement uses TRBV19 and TRBJ1-2; 8 positions agree with TRBD1. The ends lost 2 bases at V and 8 bases at J; junction bases unmatched: 13. The CDR3 has 16 amino acids. The germline gives CDR1 LNHDA, CDR2 SQIVND (reference sequence). The CDR3 reads CASSISTGAHLYGYTF. DNA of the CDR3: TGTGCCAGTAGTATATCGACAGGGGCCCACCTATACGGCTACACCTTC. The full variable domain, with the rest looked up from reference TRBV19 and TRBJ1-2, is DGGITQSPKYLFRKEGQNVTLSCEQNLNHDAMYWYRQDPGQGLRLIYYSQIVNDFQKGDIAEGYSVSREKKESFPLTVTSAQKNPTAFYLCASSISTGAHLYGYTFGSGTRLTVV.

V usage is TRBV7-9 and J usage is TRBJ1-5, with D possibly TRBD1 on 6 matching bases. Germline values: CDR1 SEHNR, CDR2 FQNEAQ (reference sequence). The CDR3 has 13 residues. V was cut by 5 bases and J by 10 bases, with 15 bases left in between. The CDR3 nucleotides read TGTGCCAGCAGCCCGGGACAAGGGATTCCCCAGCATTTT. Its translation: CASSPGQGIPQHF.

The gene calls are TRBV2 and TRBJ2-7, with 9 bases lining up with TRBD2. This CDR3 spans 15 amino acids. V shed 3 bases, J shed 5 bases, and the junction held 8 bases outside the gene matches. Per the germline V gene, CDR1 is SNHLY and CDR2 is FYNNEI. The CDR3 is CASSELREGIDEQYF. The CDR3 DNA sequence: TGTGCCAGCAGTGAGTTGCGGGAGGGGATCGACGAGCAGTACTTC.

The chain combines TRBV27 with TRBJ2-2; tentative D call: TRBD2 (5 bases). V was pared by 2 bases and J by 8 bases, with 18 bases between. Germline V gene data show CDR1 as MNHEY and CDR2 as SMNVEV (reference sequence). This CDR3 spans 16 amino acids. Written as DNA, the CDR3 is TGTGCCAGCAGTTTAAGAGGGAGTCCCCGTCCAGGGGAGCTGTTTTTT. Encoded protein: CASSLRGSPRPGELFF.

As DNA, the CDR3 is TGCGCCAGCGGACCCATTGCCGGGACTAGCGGAACCTACTACGAGCAGTACTTC. Translating gives CASGPIAGTSGTYYEQYF. This sequence joins TRBV10-2 and TRBJ2-7; TRBD2 matches at 11 bases. The J segment lost 3 bases and the V segment lost 8 bases, leaving 18 bases of the junction unmatched. The CDR3 has 18 amino acids. The germline CDR1 and CDR2 sequences are WSHSY and SAAADI.

This clone occurred once. V is TRBV19 and J is TRBJ2-1, with D unclear. The CDR3 is made up of 14 amino acids. Germline values: CDR1 LNHDA, CDR2 SQIVND (reference sequence). V shed 1 base and J shed 2 bases, with 6 bases lying between them. The CDR3 coding sequence is TGTGCCAGTAGTATAGTTGTAGCCTACAATGAGCAGTTCTTC. It is translated as CASSIVVAYNEQFF.

This sequence joins TRBV19 and TRBJ1-1, with D uncertain. Germline V lookup: CDR1 LNHDA, CDR2 SQIVND (reference sequence). V lost 6 bases to trimming and J lost 4 bases, with 12 bases between them. The CDR3 has 13 amino acids. Here the CDR3 reads CASRPGGSTEAFF. DNA for the CDR3: TGTGCCAGTAGGCCCGGAGGTAGCACTGAAGCTTTCTTT.

The CDR3 nucleotides are TGTGCCAGCAGCGCGACTAGCGGAAGGGTATCGTACGAGCAGTACTTC. This translates into CASSATSGRVSYEQYF. The chain combines TRBV2 with TRBJ2-7; 9 bases match TRBD2. CDR1 and CDR2 from the germline V gene are SNHLY and FYNNEI. CDR3 length: 16 residues. J lost 4 bases, V lost 6 bases, and 13 bases had no gene match.

This clone occurred a few times. The V call is TRBV7-3, the J call TRBJ2-1; 11 bases are shared with TRBD1. This CDR3 region has 15 residues. The V and J ends lost 5 bases and 9 bases, in that order; junction bases with no gene match: 9. Germline V gene sequence: CDR1 SGHTA, CDR2 FQGTGA. The CDR3 DNA reads as TGTGCCAGCAGCCCCGGGACAGGGGGATTTAGTGAGCAGTTCTTC. This encodes CASSPGTGGFSEQFF.

The chain couples TRBV25-1 to TRBJ1-1, with D unclear. CDR3 length: 14 residues. In germline, CDR1 is MGHDK, CDR2 SYGVNS. V lost 7 bases and J 6 bases, leaving 18 bases between the germline ends. CDR3 protein: CASTSRVGGAEAFF. CDR3 in DNA: TGTGCCAGCACCTCGAGGGTGGGCGGCGCTGAAGCTTTCTTT.

The chain carries TRBV10-3 and TRBJ1-2; perhaps TRBD1 as D (5 bases). CDR1 is ENHRY and CDR2 is SYGVKD in the germline V gene. The CDR3 runs 14 residues. Trimming shortened V by 2 bases and J by 3 bases, and 10 bases separated the two germline ends. CDR3 amino acids: CAISETGTDYGYTF. The CDR3 region has the DNA TGTGCCATCAGTGAGACGGGGACGGACTATGGCTACACCTTC.

To note about this clone: Within the sample, other DNA sequences also encode this same CDR3. This chain connects TRBV9 to TRBJ2-7; 7 nucleotides match TRBD1. J lost 2 bases, V lost 0 bases, and 5 bases had no gene match. The CDR3 runs 15 residues. CDR1 and CDR2 from the germline V gene are SGDLS and YYNGEE. The CDR3 loop is CASSVGQGKTYEQYF. CDR3 sequence (DNA): TGTGCCAGCAGCGTAGGACAGGGAAAAACCTACGAGCAGTACTTC.

This clone was seen just once. The V call is TRBV30, the J call TRBJ1-4; TRBD1 might be the D (5 bases). Trimming left V 3 bases short and J 3 bases short, with 23 bases between. CDR1 is GTSNPN and CDR2 is SVGIG in the germline V gene (reference sequence). CDR3 length: 18 residues. The CDR3 bases are TGTGCCTGGAGCCCCGGGTTTCAGGGAAGTACGGCTAATGAAAAACTGTTTTTT. Its protein is CAWSPGFQGSTANEKLFF. Full variable domain (missing parts from reference TRBV30 and TRBJ1-4): SQTIHQWPATLVQPVGSPLSLECTVEGTSNPNLYWYRQAAGRGLQLLFYSVGIGQISSEVPQNLSASRPQDRQFILSSKKLLLSDSGFYLCAWSPGFQGSTANEKLFFGSGTQLSVL.

The chain has TRBV28 and TRBJ2-5; D gene uncertain. Germline lookup yields CDR1 MDHEN and CDR2 SYDVKM. The V end was cut by 2 bases, the J end by 5 bases, with 12 bases between. The CDR3 extends over 14 amino acids. The CDR3 loop is CASSLPLEAETQYF. CDR3 nucleotide sequence: TGTGCCAGCAGTTTACCCCTAGAAGCGGAGACCCAGTACTTC.

CDR3 bases: TGTGCCAGCACCTGGGACAGGGTGAATGAGCAGTTCTTC. Translation: CASTWDRVNEQFF. V and J are TRBV2 and TRBJ2-1; TRBD1 matches 9 bases. CDR1 SNHLY and CDR2 FYNNEI come from the germline V gene. With V trimmed by 7 bases and J by 7 bases, 5 bases remained unmatched. This CDR3 comprises 13 residues.